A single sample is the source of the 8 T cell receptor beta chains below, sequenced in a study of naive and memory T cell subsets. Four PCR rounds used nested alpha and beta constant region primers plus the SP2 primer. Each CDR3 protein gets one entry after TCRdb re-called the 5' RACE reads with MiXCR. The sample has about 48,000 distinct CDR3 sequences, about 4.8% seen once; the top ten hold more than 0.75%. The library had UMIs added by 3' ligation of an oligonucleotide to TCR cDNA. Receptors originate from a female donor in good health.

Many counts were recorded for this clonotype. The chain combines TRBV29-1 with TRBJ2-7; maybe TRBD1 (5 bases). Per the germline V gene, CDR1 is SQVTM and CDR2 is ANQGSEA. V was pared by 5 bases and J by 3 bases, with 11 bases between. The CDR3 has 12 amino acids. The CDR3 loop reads CSVLAGNYEQYF. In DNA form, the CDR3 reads TGCAGCGTTCTGGCAGGGAACTACGAGCAGTACTTC.

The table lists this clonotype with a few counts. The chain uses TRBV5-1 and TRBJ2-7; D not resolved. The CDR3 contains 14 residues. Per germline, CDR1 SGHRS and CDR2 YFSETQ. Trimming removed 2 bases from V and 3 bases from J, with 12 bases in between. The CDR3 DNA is TGCGCCAGCAGCTTCAGACATAATATCTACGAGCAGTACTTC. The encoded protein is CASSFRHNIYEQYF.

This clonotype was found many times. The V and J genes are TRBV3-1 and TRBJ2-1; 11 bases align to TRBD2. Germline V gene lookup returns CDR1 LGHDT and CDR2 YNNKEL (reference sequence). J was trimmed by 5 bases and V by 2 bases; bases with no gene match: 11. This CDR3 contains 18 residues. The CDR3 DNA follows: TGTGCCAGCAGCCAAAGGGCCGGACGGGGACTAGCGGACAATGAGCAGTTCTTC. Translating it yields CASSQRAGRGLADNEQFF.

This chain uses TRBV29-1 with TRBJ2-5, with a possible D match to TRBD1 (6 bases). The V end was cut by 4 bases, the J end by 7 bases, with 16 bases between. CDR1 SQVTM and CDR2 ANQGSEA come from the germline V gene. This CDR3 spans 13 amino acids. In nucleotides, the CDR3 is TGCAGCGTTGCGAACAGGGTGATAGCGACCCAGTACTTC. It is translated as CSVANRVIATQYF.

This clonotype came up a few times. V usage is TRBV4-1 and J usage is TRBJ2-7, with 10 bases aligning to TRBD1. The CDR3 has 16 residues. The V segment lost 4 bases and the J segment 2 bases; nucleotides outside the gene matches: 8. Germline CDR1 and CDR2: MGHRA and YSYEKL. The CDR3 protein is CASSRDRGGRAYEQYF. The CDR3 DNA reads TGCGCCAGCAGCCGGGACAGGGGAGGTAGAGCCTACGAGCAGTACTTC.

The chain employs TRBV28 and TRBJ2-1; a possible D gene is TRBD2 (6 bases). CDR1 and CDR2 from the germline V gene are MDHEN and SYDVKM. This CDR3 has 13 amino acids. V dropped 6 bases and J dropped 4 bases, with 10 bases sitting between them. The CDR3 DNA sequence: TGTGCCAGCAGGGGGACTTATTACAATGAGCAGTTCTTC. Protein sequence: CASRGTYYNEQFF.

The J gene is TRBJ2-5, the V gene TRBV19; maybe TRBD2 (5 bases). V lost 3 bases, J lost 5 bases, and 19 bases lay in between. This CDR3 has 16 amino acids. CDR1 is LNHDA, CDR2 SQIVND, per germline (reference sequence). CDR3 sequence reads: CASSMAGPHRRETQYF. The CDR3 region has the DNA TGTGCCAGTAGTATGGCCGGCCCCCACCGGAGGGAGACCCAGTACTTC.

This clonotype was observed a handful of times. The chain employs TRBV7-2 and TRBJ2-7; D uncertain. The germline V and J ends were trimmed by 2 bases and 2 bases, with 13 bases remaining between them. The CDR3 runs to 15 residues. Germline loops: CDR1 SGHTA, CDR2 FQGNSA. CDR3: CASSLSSQSTYEQYF. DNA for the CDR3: TGTGCCAGCAGCTTAAGTTCTCAGAGTACCTACGAGCAGTACTTC. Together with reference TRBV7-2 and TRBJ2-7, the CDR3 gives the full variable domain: GAGVSQSPSNKVTEKGKDVELRCDPISGHTALYWYRQSLGQGLEFLIYFQGNSAPDKSGLPSDRFSAERTGGSVSTLTIQRTQQEDSAVYLCASSLSSQSTYEQYFGPGTRLTVT.